Presented here are 11 T cell receptor beta chains from one specimen sequenced in a study of neoadjuvant anti-PD-1 for oral cavity cancer. Time point here: after neoadjuvant nivolumab, at surgical resection. Generated by immunoSEQ multiplex PCR, the TCRdb table keeps only in-frame clones and is missing some. The repertoire holds 12,000 or so clones, with over 55% as singletons. Sequencing used PBMCs, obtained after nivolumab (anti-PD-1) treatment. The receptors shown here come from a person between 40 and 85 years old with oral cavity squamous cell carcinoma.

The rearrangement uses TRBV7-3 and TRBJ2-5; 7 positions agree with TRBD2. The CDR3 is 19 residues long. The V and J ends lost 1 base and 3 bases, in that order; junction bases with no gene match: 17. From germline, CDR1 is SGHTA and CDR2 FQGTGA. The CDR3 region is CASSLKRLGSAGEEETQYF. CDR3 DNA sequence: TGTGCCAGCAGCTTAAAAAGGCTCGGTTCGGCGGGAGAGGAAGAGACCCAGTACTTC. The full variable domain, with the rest looked up from reference TRBV7-3 and TRBJ2-5, is GAGVSQTPSNKVTEKGKYVELRCDPISGHTALYWYRQSLGQGPEFLIYFQGTGAADDSGLPNDRFFAVRPEGSVSTLKIQRTERGDSAVYLCASSLKRLGSAGEEETQYFGPGTRLLVL.

This rearrangement joins TRBV14 to TRBJ2-7, with 10 bases aligning to TRBD2. Per germline, CDR1 SGHDN and CDR2 FVKESK. V lost 2 bases to trimming and J lost 7 bases; unmatched junction nucleotides: 14. This CDR3 contains 17 residues. The CDR3, as DNA: TGTGCCAGCAGCCAAAGGCGGGCTAGCGGGAGCTTAGCGGAGCAGTACTTC. Translating it yields CASSQRRASGSLAEQYF.

A few counts support this clone. CDR3: CASSLQGSAGELFF. The CDR3 nucleotides are TGTGCCAGCAGTTTACAGGGTTCGGCCGGGGAGCTGTTTTTT. This sequence joins TRBV7-9 and TRBJ2-2; possible D gene TRBD1, 6 bases. V was shortened by 6 bases and J by 6 bases, with 14 bases between the two germline ends. This CDR3 is built from 14 residues. CDR1 SEHNR and CDR2 FQNEAQ come from the germline V gene (reference sequence).

This clone occurred a few times. V is TRBV11-1 and J is TRBJ1-3; D call uncertain. V was trimmed by 8 bases and J by 1 base, leaving 6 bases between them. This CDR3 region has 12 residues. The germline gives CDR1 SGHAT, CDR2 FQDESV (reference sequence). CDR3 sequence: CASGSSGNTIYF. CDR3 bases: TGTGCCAGCGGCTCGTCTGGAAACACCATATATTTT.

This clone has only a few counts. The chain links TRBV7-2 to TRBJ1-2; 10 positions match TRBD1. This CDR3 comprises 15 residues. CDR1 and CDR2 (germline): SGHTA, FQGNSA. V trimming: 1 base; J trimming: 8 bases; junction bases outside the gene matches: 7. The CDR3 is CASSLGGTGAEGYTF. DNA of the CDR3: TGTGCCAGCAGCTTAGGGGGGACAGGGGCGGAGGGCTACACCTTC.

The chain combines TRBV11-2 with TRBJ1-5; D remains ambiguous. The germline CDR1 and CDR2 sequences are SGHAT and FQNNGV. CDR3 length: 15 residues. V was pared by 0 bases and J by 0 bases, with 6 bases between. CDR3 sequence: CASSLDEYSNQPQHF. The CDR3 DNA follows: TGTGCCAGCAGCTTAGATGAATATAGCAATCAGCCCCAGCATTTT. The full variable domain, with the rest looked up from reference TRBV11-2 and TRBJ1-5, is EAGVAQSPRYKIIEKRQSVAFWCNPISGHATLYWYQQILGQGPKLLIQFQNNGVVDDSQLPKDRFSAERLKGVDSTLKIQPAKLEDSAVYLCASSLDEYSNQPQHFGDGTRLSIL.

The J gene is TRBJ1-1, the V gene TRBV25-1, with D perhaps matching TRBD1 (6 bases). This CDR3 region has 11 residues. The ends were cut back, 8 bases at V and 9 bases at J, with 13 bases in the middle. In germline, CDR1 is MGHDK, CDR2 SYGVNS. CDR3: CASSPGVKAFF. CDR3 in DNA: TGTGCCAGCTCCCCAGGGGTTAAAGCTTTCTTT.

The rearrangement joins TRBV5-6 to TRBJ2-5, with D perhaps matching TRBD2 (6 bases). The V end was cut by 0 bases, the J end by 5 bases, with 14 bases between. Germline CDR1 is SGHDT and CDR2 is YYEEEE. The CDR3 is 15 residues long. CDR3 DNA sequence: TGTGCCAGCAGCTTGGTAGGCGGGACGGGGGAGACCCAGTACTTC. It translates to CASSLVGGTGETQYF. The variable domain in full, completed from reference TRBV5-6 and TRBJ2-5, reads DAGVTQSPTHLIKTRGQQVTLRCSPKSGHDTVSWYQQALGQGPQFIFQYYEEEERQRGNFPDRFSGHQFPNYSSELNVNALLLGDSALYLCASSLVGGTGETQYFGPGTRLLVL.

The V gene is TRBV30, the J gene TRBJ2-4, with 7 bases aligning to TRBD1. Per the germline V gene, CDR1 is GTSNPN and CDR2 is SVGIG (reference sequence). The trim removed 5 bases at V and 4 bases at J, leaving 5 bases unmatched. The CDR3 loop spans 13 amino acids. The CDR3 DNA sequence: TGTGCCTGGGGGGGACAGACAAAAAACATTCAGTACTTC. Translation: CAWGGQTKNIQYF. The full variable domain, completed using reference TRBV30 and TRBJ2-4, is SQTIHQWPATLVQPVGSPLSLECTVEGTSNPNLYWYRQAAGRGLQLLFYSVGIGQISSEVPQNLSASRPQDRQFILSSKKLLLSDSGFYLCAWGGQTKNIQYFGAGTRLSVL.

The chain has TRBV28 and TRBJ1-2; D perhaps matches TRBD1 (6 bases). This CDR3 has 14 residues. The V and J ends lost 7 bases and 4 bases respectively, with 16 bases between them. Germline CDR1 and CDR2: MDHEN and SYDVKM. CDR3 loop: CASTPGQRSYGYTF. DNA of the CDR3: TGTGCCAGCACCCCCGGACAGAGATCCTATGGCTACACCTTC.

This clone showed up just a few times. The genes are TRBV5-1 and TRBJ2-1; tentatively, D is TRBD2 (7 bases). Germline lookup yields CDR1 SGHRS and CDR2 YFSETQ. The CDR3 has 16 amino acids. V lost 4 bases and J lost 4, with 18 bases in between. DNA of the CDR3: TGCGCCAGCAGCCCCGGTAGGGGGGGGACTTACAATGAGCAGTTCTTC. Translation gives CASSPGRGGTYNEQFF.